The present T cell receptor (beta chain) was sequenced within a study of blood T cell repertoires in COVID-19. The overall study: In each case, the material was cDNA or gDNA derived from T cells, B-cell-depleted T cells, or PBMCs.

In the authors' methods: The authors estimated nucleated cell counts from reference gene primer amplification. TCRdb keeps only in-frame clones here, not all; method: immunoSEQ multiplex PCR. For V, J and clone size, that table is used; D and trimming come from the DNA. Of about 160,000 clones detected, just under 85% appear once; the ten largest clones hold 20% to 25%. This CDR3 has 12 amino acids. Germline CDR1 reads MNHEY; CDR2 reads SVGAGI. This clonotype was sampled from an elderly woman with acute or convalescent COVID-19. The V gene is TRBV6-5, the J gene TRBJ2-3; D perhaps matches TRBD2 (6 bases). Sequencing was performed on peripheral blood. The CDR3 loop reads CVSRGSTDTQYF. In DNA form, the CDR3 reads TGTGTCTCACGGGGGTCCACAGATACGCAGTATTTT.